What follows are 30 T cell receptor beta chains derived from one specimen sequenced in a study of blood T cell repertoires in COVID-19. The table came from immunoSEQ multiplex PCR; TCRdb's copy has only in-frame clones and leaves some out. The table shows roughly 180,000 clones, with about 85% occurring only once. The specimen sequenced was peripheral blood. The receptor source for this set is a man aged 60 to 75 who had recovered from COVID-19.

The chain is built from TRBV4-1 and TRBJ1-2; 7 bases align to TRBD1. J gave up 4 bases and V 5 bases, and 7 bases lay outside the gene matches. The CDR3 contains 14 residues. Looked up from germline, CDR1 is MGHRA and CDR2 is YSYEKL. As DNA, the CDR3 is TGCGCCAGCAGCTCGCTACAGGGGAGCTATGGCTACACCTTC. This sequence encodes CASSSLQGSYGYTF.

The chain combines TRBV19 with TRBJ1-6, with 8 bases that match TRBD1. Germline V gene sequence: CDR1 LNHDA, CDR2 SQIVND (reference sequence). Trimming cost V 3 bases and J 7 bases; bases outside gene matches: 2. CDR3 length equals 14 residues. The CDR3 reads CASSIRDRNSPLHF. The CDR3 DNA sequence: TGTGCCAGTAGTATTAGGGACAGGAATTCACCCCTCCACTTT.

The genes are TRBV5-4 and TRBJ1-2; D gene ambiguous. Trimming pared 0 bases from V and 4 bases from J, leaving 10 bases between. The CDR3 runs to 14 residues. Germline V gene data show CDR1 as SGHNT and CDR2 as YYREEE (reference sequence). The CDR3 sequence: CASSLDLLPYGYTF. Here the CDR3 DNA reads TGTGCCAGCAGCTTGGATCTACTGCCCTATGGCTACACCTTC.

The V and J genes are TRBV18 and TRBJ2-7, with D perhaps matching TRBD1 (6 bases). The length of the CDR3 is 13 residues. Germline loops: CDR1 KGHSH, CDR2 LQKENI. Trimming stripped 2 bases from V and 2 bases from J, with 7 bases between. The CDR3 DNA is TGTGCCAGCTCACCAGGGACAACCTACGAGCAGTACTTC. It yields the protein CASSPGTTYEQYF.

This clone showed up just a few times. The chain has TRBV30 and TRBJ1-2; 7 positions match TRBD1. CDR3 length: 15 amino acids. J was trimmed by 5 bases and V by 1 base; bases with no gene match: 10. CDR1 is GTSNPN and CDR2 is SVGIG in the germline V gene (reference sequence). CDR3 bases: TGTGCCTGGAGTGGATTAAGGGGGCGCAGGTATGGCTACACCTTC. Protein sequence: CAWSGLRGRRYGYTF. The entire variable domain, with the rest obtained from reference TRBV30 and TRBJ1-2, is as follows: SQTIHQWPATLVQPVGSPLSLECTVEGTSNPNLYWYRQAAGRGLQLLFYSVGIGQISSEVPQNLSASRPQDRQFILSSKKLLLSDSGFYLCAWSGLRGRRYGYTFGSGTRLTVV.

This chain joins TRBV5-4 and TRBJ2-5; possible D gene TRBD1, 6 bases. Germline V gene lookup returns CDR1 SGHNT and CDR2 YYREEE (reference sequence). The CDR3 contains 14 residues. V gave up 4 bases and J gave up 2 bases, with 12 bases separating them. CDR3 region: CASSGGTRQETQYF. The CDR3 nucleotides are TGTGCCAGCAGCGGTGGGACAAGGCAAGAGACCCAGTACTTC.

The CDR3: CASSQGQGQGEQYF. The CDR3 DNA reads as TGTGCCAGCTCTCAGGGACAGGGACAGGGCGAGCAGTACTTC. The V call is TRBV18, the J call TRBJ2-7; 9 bases map to TRBD1. The germline gives CDR1 KGHSH, CDR2 LQKENI. CDR3 length equals 14 residues. The V segment lost 6 bases and the J segment 6 bases; nucleotides outside the gene matches: 9.

The J gene is TRBJ2-3, the V gene TRBV7-2, with 9 bases identical to TRBD2. Germline V lookup: CDR1 SGHTA, CDR2 FQGNSA. Unmatched junction bases numbered 5, after V lost 3 bases and J lost 1 base. This CDR3 region has 16 residues. The CDR3 DNA sequence: TGTGCCAGCAGCTTTCAGGCTAGCGGGGGCACAGATACGCAGTATTTT. Its translation: CASSFQASGGTDTQYF.

The CDR3, as DNA: TGTGCCAGCAGTTACGGGACTTATAGCAATCAGCCCCAGCATTTT. It translates to CASSYGTYSNQPQHF. The chain links TRBV6-6 to TRBJ1-5; perhaps TRBD1 as D (5 bases). The germline gives CDR1 MNHNY, CDR2 SVGAGI (reference sequence). This CDR3 contains 15 residues. V was shortened by 2 bases and J by 0 bases, with 8 bases between the two germline ends.

The chain uses TRBV5-1 and TRBJ2-1; 7 nucleotides line up with TRBD1. The CDR3 runs 13 residues. V lost 2 bases, J lost 16 bases, and 12 bases stayed unmatched. Germline V lookup: CDR1 SGHRS, CDR2 YFSETQ. CDR3 amino acids: CASSFRSGDSHFF. The CDR3 DNA follows: TGCGCCAGCAGCTTTCGCTCTGGGGACAGCCACTTCTTC. The complete variable domain, with remaining parts taken from reference TRBV5-1 and TRBJ2-1, reads KAGVTQTPRYLIKTRGQQVTLSCSPISGHRSVSWYQQTPGQGLQFLFEYFSETQRNKGNFPGRFSGRQFSNSRSEMNVSTLELGDSALYLCASSFRSGDSHFFGPGTRLTVL.

This rearrangement joins TRBV7-5 to TRBJ2-2; the table's D gene call, TRBD1, was not cross checked with the DNA. TRBV7-5 is labeled a pseudogene. This CDR3 contains 17 residues. CDR3 sequence: CARSETGPTINTGELFF. The CDR3 region has the DNA TGTGCCAGAAGCGAGACAGGGCCCACCATCAACACCGGGGAGCTGTTTTTT.

V gene TRBV5-5 combines with J gene TRBJ1-4; 9 bases map to TRBD1. This CDR3 spans 15 amino acids. CDR1 SGHKS and CDR2 YYEKEE come from the germline V gene (reference sequence). V was clipped by 2 bases and J by 7 bases; unmatched bases: 6. The CDR3 protein is CASSFVGQGGEKLFF. The CDR3 DNA reads as TGTGCCAGCAGCTTTGTGGGACAGGGTGGTGAAAAACTGTTTTTT.

This clone came up once. V usage is TRBV3-1 (or the pseudogene TRBV3-2) and J usage is TRBJ2-4; weak D call: TRBD1 (5 bases). The germline V gene has CDR1 LGHDT and CDR2 YNNKEL (reference sequence). Between the trimmed V and J ends, which lost 3 bases and 0 bases, there was a span of 9 bases. This CDR3 is built from 15 residues. This CDR3 is CASSQMTVAKNIQYF. The CDR3, as DNA: TGTGCCAGCAGCCAGATGACAGTAGCCAAAAACATTCAGTACTTC.

This rearrangement joins TRBV20-1 to TRBJ1-1; a possible D gene is TRBD1 (5 bases). The CDR3 sequence is 13 residues long. The germline gives CDR1 DFQATT, CDR2 SNEGSKA (reference sequence). Trimming took 3 bases from V and 6 from J, leaving 14 bases between them. The CDR3 region is CSASRKEGAEAFF. The DNA of the CDR3 is TGCAGTGCTAGTCGCAAAGAAGGGGCTGAAGCTTTCTTT.

This chain connects TRBV7-8 to TRBJ2-2, with TRBD2 as a possible D gene (6 bases). V gave up 6 bases and J gave up 5 bases, with 16 bases separating them. Germline CDR1 SGHVS, CDR2 FQNEAQ. CDR3 size: 15 residues. The CDR3 protein is CASSYRVLATGELFF. The CDR3 nucleotides read TGTGCCAGCAGTTATAGGGTACTAGCTACCGGGGAGCTGTTTTTT.

This rearrangement joins TRBV7-9 to TRBJ2-5; 8 bases are a match to TRBD2. Germline-derived CDR1 and CDR2 are SEHNR and FQNEAQ (reference sequence). This CDR3 has 15 residues. With V trimmed by 5 bases and J by 6 bases, 11 bases remained unmatched. CDR3 nucleotide sequence: TGTGCCAGCAGCCCGAGCGGGGGTAGGGAAAAGACCCAGTACTTC. It yields the protein CASSPSGGREKTQYF.

A note on this clone: Distinct nucleotide sequences in the sample also encode this CDR3. V and J are TRBV18 and TRBJ1-1; TRBD1 matches at 9 bases. The V gene's germline CDR1 is KGHSH and CDR2 LQKENI. J was trimmed by 3 bases and V by 2 bases; bases with no gene match: 7. This CDR3 has 16 amino acids. CDR3 nucleotide sequence: TGTGCCAGCTCACCATCCGGACAGGGGAGGGACACTGAAGCTTTCTTT. This translates into CASSPSGQGRDTEAFF.

This chain links TRBV7-2 with TRBJ2-7, with TRBD1 matching 7 bases. V lost 4 bases to trimming and J lost 0 bases; unmatched junction nucleotides: 6. There are 15 residues in the CDR3. Germline V CDR1 and CDR2: SGHTA, FQGNSA. The CDR3 reads CASSSNRDSSYEQYF. CDR3 nucleotide sequence: TGTGCCAGCAGCTCCAACAGGGACAGCTCCTACGAGCAGTACTTC.

The chain recombines TRBV5-1 with TRBJ2-3, with 8 positions matching TRBD2. Germline V lookup: CDR1 SGHRS, CDR2 YFSETQ. There are 15 residues in the CDR3. V lost 3 bases and J lost 0; bases outside the gene matches: 3. The CDR3 nucleotides are TGCGCCAGCAGCTCCATAGCGGGGAGCACAGATACGCAGTATTTT. Translation gives CASSSIAGSTDTQYF.

The CDR3 DNA is TGTGCCAGCACTAGACTAGCGGGGGTTACAGATACGCAGTATTTT. Protein sequence: CASTRLAGVTDTQYF. The chain uses TRBV7-6 and TRBJ2-3, with 12 bases matching TRBD2. The CDR3 has 15 amino acids. Germline-derived CDR1 and CDR2 are SGHVS and FNYEAQ. Unmatched junction bases numbered 5, after V lost 7 bases and J lost 3 bases.

This chain's CDR3 is CASSPPTRASGDTQYF. CDR3 coding DNA: TGTGCCAGCAGTCCCCCAACACGGGCTAGCGGGGATACGCAGTATTTT. The chain employs TRBV14 and TRBJ2-3; 8 positions agree with TRBD2. The CDR3 is made up of 16 amino acids. V gave up 6 bases and J gave up 6 bases; unmatched junction bases: 14. The germline V gene has CDR1 SGHDN and CDR2 FVKESK.

This clone was recorded once. The chain links TRBV9 to TRBJ2-3, with D possibly TRBD1 on 6 matching bases. The V gene's germline CDR1 is SGDLS and CDR2 YYNGEE. V was trimmed by 5 bases and J by 3 bases, leaving 22 bases between them. The CDR3 is 17 residues long. As DNA, the CDR3 is TGTGCCAGCAGTAGCGTCCAAGGCAGGGGACATACAGATACGCAGTATTTT. Protein: CASSSVQGRGHTDTQYF.

The CDR3 sequence is CASSGNRAGPEETQYF. The CDR3 coding sequence is TGCGCCAGCAGCGGCAACCGAGCAGGGCCCGAAGAGACCCAGTACTTC. The chain links TRBV5-1 to TRBJ2-5; possibly TRBD1 for D (5 bases). The V end lost 4 bases, the J end lost 3 bases, and 19 bases lay between the germline ends. Germline V gives CDR1 SGHRS, CDR2 YFSETQ. CDR3 length: 16 residues.

This rearrangement joins TRBV5-1 to TRBJ1-5, with D uncertain. Germline assignment: CDR1 SGHRS and CDR2 YFSETQ. The CDR3 is 16 amino acids. Between the trimmed V and J ends, which lost 4 bases and 4 bases, there was a span of 18 bases. The CDR3 coding sequence is TGCGCCAGCAGCCTACTACCCGGGGAAGAGAATCAGCCCCAGCATTTT. Protein: CASSLLPGEENQPQHF.

The rearrangement links TRBV5-1 to TRBJ1-3, with D perhaps matching TRBD1 (6 bases). Germline V CDR1 and CDR2: SGHRS, YFSETQ. The CDR3 loop spans 15 amino acids. V dropped 4 bases and J dropped 2 bases, with 13 bases sitting between them. The CDR3 region has the DNA TGCGCCAGCAGCCAGGACAGACATACTGGAAACACCATATATTTT. It translates to CASSQDRHTGNTIYF. Filled out from reference TRBV5-1 and TRBJ1-3, the complete variable domain reads KAGVTQTPRYLIKTRGQQVTLSCSPISGHRSVSWYQQTPGQGLQFLFEYFSETQRNKGNFPGRFSGRQFSNSRSEMNVSTLELGDSALYLCASSQDRHTGNTIYFGEGSWLTVV.

The chain couples TRBV5-1 to TRBJ2-5; the match to TRBD2 covers 7 bases. The J segment lost 0 bases and the V segment lost 2 bases, leaving 7 bases of the junction unmatched. There are 16 residues in the CDR3. Germline CDR1 is SGHRS and CDR2 is YFSETQ. The CDR3 spells CASSFVLAGDQETQYF. The CDR3 DNA is TGCGCCAGCAGCTTCGTTTTAGCGGGCGACCAAGAGACCCAGTACTTC.

J is TRBJ1-6 and V is TRBV3-1 (or the pseudogene TRBV3-2); D unclear. This CDR3 spans 14 amino acids. The V gene's germline CDR1 is LGHDT and CDR2 YNNKEL (reference sequence). Trimming pared 5 bases from V and 8 bases from J, leaving 13 bases between. CDR3 sequence: CASSEGGADSPLHF. For the CDR3, the DNA is TGTGCCAGCAGCGAGGGCGGTGCGGATTCACCCCTCCACTTT.

The chain links TRBV6-5 to TRBJ2-7; D is ambiguous. Per germline, CDR1 MNHEY and CDR2 SVGAGI. Trimming stripped 0 bases from V and 0 bases from J, with 12 bases between. The CDR3 spans 16 residues. The CDR3, as DNA: TGTGCCAGCAGTTACTCCTTGACTGTACTCTCCTACGAGCAGTACTTC. This translates into CASSYSLTVLSYEQYF.

This chain joins TRBV9 and TRBJ1-3; D unclear. V lost 0 bases, J lost 2 bases, and 9 bases lay in between. The CDR3 extends over 15 amino acids. The germline CDR1 and CDR2 sequences are SGDLS and YYNGEE. Here the CDR3 reads CASSVGGGPGNTIYF. The CDR3, as DNA: TGTGCCAGCAGCGTAGGGGGAGGGCCTGGAAACACCATATATTTT.

The table lists this clone with a few counts. The chain links TRBV7-9 to TRBJ2-7, with a possible D match to TRBD1 (5 bases). From germline, CDR1 is SEHNR and CDR2 FQNEAQ (reference sequence). With 3 bases removed from V and 2 bases from J, the gap between germline ends came to 8 bases. CDR3 length: 13 amino acids. CDR3 DNA sequence: TGTGCCAGCAGCTTCGACAGTACCTACGAGCAGTACTTC. As protein: CASSFDSTYEQYF. Looking up the rest from reference TRBV7-9 and TRBJ2-7 gives the full variable domain: DTGVSQNPRHKITKRGQNVTFRCDPISEHNRLYWYRQTLGQGPEFLTYFQNEAQLEKSRLLSDRFSAERPKGSFSTLEIQRTEQGDSAMYLCASSFDSTYEQYFGPGTRLTVT.